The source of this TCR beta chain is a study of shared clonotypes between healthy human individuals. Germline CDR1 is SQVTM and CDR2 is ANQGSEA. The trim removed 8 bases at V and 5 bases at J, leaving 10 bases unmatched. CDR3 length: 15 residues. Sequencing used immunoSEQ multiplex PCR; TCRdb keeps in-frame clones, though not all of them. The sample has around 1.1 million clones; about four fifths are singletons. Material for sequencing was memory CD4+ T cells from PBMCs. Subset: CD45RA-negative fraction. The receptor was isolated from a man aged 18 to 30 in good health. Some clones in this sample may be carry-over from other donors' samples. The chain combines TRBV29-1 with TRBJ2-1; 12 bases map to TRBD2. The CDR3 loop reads CSTRLLAGGHNEQFF. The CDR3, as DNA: TGCAGCACCCGACTCCTAGCGGGAGGGCACAATGAGCAGTTCTTC.